This T cell receptor beta chain is drawn from a study of T cell responses to AZD1222 COVID-19 vaccine. With 1 base clipped from V and 3 bases from J, the junction kept 11 bases outside the gene matches. The CDR3 length is 17 residues. Germline CDR1 reads SGHNT; CDR2 reads YYREEE (reference sequence). Pooled together were second doses at about 4 or about 12 weeks. Comments on this clone: Its antigen is still unknown.

Overall study results and limits: Sampling that yielded the repertoires occurred only after the peak T cell response. Elevations in Spike-specific TCR breadth and depth followed administration of two AZD1222 doses.

The protocol was immunoSEQ multiplex PCR, while the TCRdb copy is restricted to in-frame clones and leaves out a portion. The sample carries around 190,000 clones, around 88% recorded once. The chain combines TRBV5-4 with TRBJ1-2; 8 positions match TRBD1. This sample comprised peripheral blood, obtained 28 days after the second AZD1222 dose. The clonotype originates from an adult who received the AZD1222 COVID-19 vaccine. This CDR3 is CASSLPRPGQVYYGYTF. The CDR3 DNA follows: TGTGCCAGCAGCTTGCCCCGTCCGGGACAGGTCTACTATGGCTACACCTTC.